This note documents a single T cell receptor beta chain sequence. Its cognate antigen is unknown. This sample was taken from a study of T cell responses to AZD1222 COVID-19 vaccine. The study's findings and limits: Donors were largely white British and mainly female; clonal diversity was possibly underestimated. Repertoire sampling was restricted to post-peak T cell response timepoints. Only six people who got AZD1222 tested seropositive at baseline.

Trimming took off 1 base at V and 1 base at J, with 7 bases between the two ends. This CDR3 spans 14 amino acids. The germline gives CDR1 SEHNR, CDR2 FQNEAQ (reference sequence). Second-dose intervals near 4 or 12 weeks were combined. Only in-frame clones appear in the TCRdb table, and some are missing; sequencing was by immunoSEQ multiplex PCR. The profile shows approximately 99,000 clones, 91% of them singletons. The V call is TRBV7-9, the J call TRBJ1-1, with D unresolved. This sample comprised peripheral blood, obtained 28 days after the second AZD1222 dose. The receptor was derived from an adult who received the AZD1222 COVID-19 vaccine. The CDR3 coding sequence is TGTGCCAGCAGCTTAGGAGGGTCGAACACTGAAGCTTTCTTT. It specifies CASSLGGSNTEAFF.